Sequencing of this T cell receptor (beta chain) was carried out in a study of CD8 T cells in Susac syndrome. Study context: Patients with Susac syndrome were therapy-naive, taking corticosteroids, with some also receiving intravenous immunoglobulin, or taking intravenous immunoglobulin alone at the time their blood was drawn.

This CDR3 is built from 16 residues. In germline, CDR1 is SNHLY, CDR2 FYNNEI. J gave up 0 bases and V 10 bases, and 13 bases lay outside the gene matches. Reverse transcription of about 0.5 to 1 ug RNA used random hexamers. TCRdb used MiXCR to reprocess the immunoSEQ multiplex PCR reads, holding one entry per CDR3 protein. The sample records 100,000 to 150,000 distinct CDR3 sequences, about 95% being singletons. Sequencing of TCR beta, carried out with a high-throughput approach, was applied to CD8+ and CD4+ T cells from the blood. The CD8+ and CD4+ T cells were isolated magnetically using a negative isolation approach, whereas the TEMRA cells were enriched by FACS.

The source of this sequence is a human donor with Susac syndrome. Input material: CD8+ T cells from PBMCs. The chain has TRBV2 and TRBJ1-1; 8 nucleotides match TRBD1. The CDR3 region has the DNA TGTGCCACCGAAACCGGACAGGGACCGGTGAACACTGAAGCTTTCTTT. Its translation: CATETGQGPVNTEAFF.